This T cell receptor (beta chain) derives from a study of early T cells in non-severe SARS-CoV-2 infection. Study overall: Sequencing used unsorted whole-blood bulk RNA, so chains lack pairing.

TCRdb called the 5' RACE reads again in MiXCR, with one record for every CDR3 protein. The sample contains tens of thousands of distinct CDR3 sequences, around 10% of which appear only once. Study outcomes and limitations: VDJdb matching, biased toward anti-spike CD8 responses, missed private and CD4 specificities.

The CDR3 sequence is 13 residues long. Germline CDR1 SNHLY, CDR2 FYNNEI. V was shortened by 7 bases and J by 5 bases, with 12 bases between the two germline ends. A few counts support this clonotype. The antigen remains unidentified. This receptor was obtained from an adult who was a healthcare worker with PCR-confirmed SARS-CoV-2 infection or an uninfected control (not recorded which). V and J are TRBV2 and TRBJ1-5; D gene uncertain. This specimen consisted of whole blood, obtained at baseline. CDR3 region: CASKEATDQPQHF. CDR3 DNA sequence: TGTGCCAGCAAAGAAGCGACTGATCAGCCCCAGCATTTT.